Below are 15 T cell receptor beta chains sequenced from a single sample in a study of cytomegalovirus exposure and HLA in healthy donors. Both 60 Vbeta primers and 13 Jbeta primers went into the PCR. This table comes from immunoSEQ multiplex PCR, and its TCRdb copy is limited to in-frame clones, with some not included. This sample yields about 100,000 clones, of which approximately 76% are seen a single time; around 20% belongs to the top ten. The sequencing input was PBMCs. These receptors originate from a woman in her fifties or sixties in good health and CMV-seropositive.

This chain links TRBV13 with TRBJ2-1, with 9 bases matching TRBD1. The CDR3 covers 15 residues. V lost 5 bases and J lost 5; bases outside the gene matches: 7. Germline CDR1 reads PRHDT; CDR2 reads FYEKMQ (reference sequence). CDR3 amino acids: CASSTGQGIHNEQFF. CDR3 nucleotide sequence: TGTGCCAGCAGCACAGGACAGGGGATCCACAATGAGCAGTTCTTC. Combining the CDR3 with reference TRBV13 and TRBJ2-1 gives the whole variable domain AAGVIQSPRHLIKEKRETATLKCYPIPRHDTVYWYQQGPGQDPQFLISFYEKMQSDKGSIPDRFSAQQFSDYHSELNMSSLELGDSALYFCASSTGQGIHNEQFFGPGTRLTVL.

This chain uses TRBV7-3 with TRBJ2-2; no clear D gene. V shed 3 bases and J shed 4 bases, with 6 bases lying between them. CDR3 length: 13 amino acids. From germline, CDR1 is SGHTA and CDR2 FQGTGA. CDR3 region: CASSLASTGELFF. The CDR3 DNA sequence: TGTGCCAGCAGCTTGGCCTCCACCGGGGAGCTGTTTTTT. Based on the CDR3 plus reference TRBV7-3 and TRBJ2-2, the full variable domain is GAGVSQTPSNKVTEKGKYVELRCDPISGHTALYWYRQSLGQGPEFLIYFQGTGAADDSGLPNDRFFAVRPEGSVSTLKIQRTERGDSAVYLCASSLASTGELFFGEGSRLTVL.

V gene TRBV9 combines with J gene TRBJ1-1; D not certain. The CDR3 has 13 residues. Germline V gene data show CDR1 as SGDLS and CDR2 as YYNGEE. Deletions cut 3 bases from V and 6 bases from J, with 12 bases between. This CDR3 is CASSAGPVAEAFF. For the CDR3, the DNA is TGTGCCAGCAGCGCGGGTCCCGTCGCTGAAGCTTTCTTT.

CDR3 protein: CASSQGGTGVYEQYF. The CDR3 DNA sequence: TGTGCCAGCAGCCAAGGAGGGACAGGGGTTTACGAGCAGTACTTC. V and J are TRBV4-2 and TRBJ2-7; 10 nucleotides align to TRBD1. Germline values: CDR1 LGHNA, CDR2 YNFKEQ. The CDR3 has 15 residues. J lost 4 bases, V lost 1 base, and 4 bases had no gene match.

This chain links TRBV4-1 with TRBJ2-5; 13 nucleotides line up with TRBD2. The J call may be incorrect, as the DNA end agrees better with TRBJ2-7. Germline CDR1 and CDR2: MGHRA and YSYEKL. The CDR3 is 17 amino acids. The CDR3: CASSPWGLAGPGGEQYF. In nucleotides, the CDR3 is TGCGCCAGCAGCCCCTGGGGACTAGCGGGACCCGGAGGCGAGCAGTACTTC.

This clone has just one count. The chain employs TRBV4-1 and TRBJ2-7; 7 bases map to TRBD2. V lost 0 bases and J lost 0; bases outside the gene matches: 11. Germline CDR1 is MGHRA and CDR2 is YSYEKL. The CDR3 has 18 residues. The CDR3 region is CASSQDRLGLGSSYEQYF. For the CDR3, the DNA is TGCGCCAGCAGCCAAGATCGCCTAGGACTAGGAAGCTCCTACGAGCAGTACTTC.

The chain has TRBV5-1 and TRBJ2-3, with 10 bases aligning to TRBD2. The CDR3 loop spans 13 amino acids. The germline gives CDR1 SGHRS, CDR2 YFSETQ. The V and J ends lost 6 bases and 3 bases, in that order; junction bases with no gene match: 1. The CDR3: CASNSGRTDTQYF. DNA of the CDR3: TGCGCCAGCAATAGCGGGAGGACAGATACGCAGTATTTT.

This clone was recorded once. The chain combines TRBV19 with TRBJ2-7, with D tentatively TRBD2 (5 bases). Germline loops: CDR1 LNHDA, CDR2 SQIVND (reference sequence). The CDR3 runs 13 residues. Trimming took 3 bases from V and 5 from J, leaving 11 bases between them. CDR3 loop: CASSIMGADEQYF. Here the CDR3 DNA reads TGTGCCAGTAGTATCATGGGAGCAGACGAGCAGTACTTC.

V usage is TRBV30 and J usage is TRBJ1-4, with TRBD1 matching 9 bases. CDR1 and CDR2 from the germline V gene are GTSNPN and SVGIG (reference sequence). V lost 0 bases to trimming and J lost 7 bases; unmatched junction nucleotides: 6. CDR3 size: 15 residues. The CDR3 protein is CAWSVQGAGVEKLFF. CDR3 sequence (DNA): TGTGCCTGGAGTGTACAGGGGGCGGGTGTTGAAAAACTGTTTTTT.

This clone was counted between two and nine times. The rearrangement joins TRBV6-6 to TRBJ2-7; TRBD1 matches 10 bases. Per the germline V gene, CDR1 is MNHNY and CDR2 is SVGAGI (reference sequence). The CDR3 extends over 13 amino acids. V shed 6 bases and J 6 bases; nucleotides not matched to a gene: 5. The CDR3 loop reads CASRRQGALEQYF. The CDR3 DNA follows: TGTGCCAGCAGACGACAGGGGGCCCTCGAGCAGTACTTC.

CDR3 bases: TGTGCCAGCTCAGTTGACTCCTTGCCCGAGCAGTACTTC. Its translation is CASSVDSLPEQYF. This chain uses TRBV18 with TRBJ2-7, with D unclear. The V gene's germline CDR1 is KGHSH and CDR2 LQKENI. The CDR3 length is 13 residues. V lost 5 bases to trimming and J lost 6 bases, with 14 bases between them.

This clone was detected a few times. The chain couples TRBV5-1 to TRBJ2-7; no firm D call. This CDR3 contains 13 residues. The V gene lost 1 base and the J gene lost 5 bases, with 10 bases spanning the gap. Germline loops: CDR1 SGHRS, CDR2 YFSETQ. The CDR3 region is CASSLIMRHEQYF. As DNA, the CDR3 is TGCGCCAGCAGCTTGATAATGAGGCACGAGCAGTACTTC.

The rearrangement uses TRBV5-5 and TRBJ1-1; the D gene is possibly TRBD1 (5 bases). The CDR3 has 14 residues. Germline lookup yields CDR1 SGHKS and CDR2 YYEKEE (reference sequence). V was shortened by 2 bases and J by 0 bases, with 8 bases between the two germline ends. CDR3 region: CASSLGHLNTEAFF. The CDR3 DNA reads as TGTGCCAGCAGCTTAGGACACCTGAACACTGAAGCTTTCTTT.

Here the CDR3 reads CASSHSGELFF. The CDR3 nucleotides are TGTGCCAGCAGCCACTCCGGGGAGCTGTTTTTT. The V call is TRBV5-4, the J call TRBJ2-2, with D unresolved. The CDR3 totals 11 residues. Germline V gene sequence: CDR1 SGHNT, CDR2 YYREEE (reference sequence). The V and J ends lost 4 bases and 6 bases respectively, with 4 bases between them.

This chain links TRBV5-8 with TRBJ2-2; possible D gene TRBD2, 6 bases. The CDR3 loop spans 13 amino acids. Deletions cut 4 bases from V and 6 bases from J, with 10 bases between. The germline CDR1 and CDR2 sequences are SGHTS and YDEGEE. CDR3 region: CASSLSGPGELFF. The DNA for the CDR3 is TGTGCCAGCAGCCTCAGCGGGCCCGGGGAGCTGTTTTTT.